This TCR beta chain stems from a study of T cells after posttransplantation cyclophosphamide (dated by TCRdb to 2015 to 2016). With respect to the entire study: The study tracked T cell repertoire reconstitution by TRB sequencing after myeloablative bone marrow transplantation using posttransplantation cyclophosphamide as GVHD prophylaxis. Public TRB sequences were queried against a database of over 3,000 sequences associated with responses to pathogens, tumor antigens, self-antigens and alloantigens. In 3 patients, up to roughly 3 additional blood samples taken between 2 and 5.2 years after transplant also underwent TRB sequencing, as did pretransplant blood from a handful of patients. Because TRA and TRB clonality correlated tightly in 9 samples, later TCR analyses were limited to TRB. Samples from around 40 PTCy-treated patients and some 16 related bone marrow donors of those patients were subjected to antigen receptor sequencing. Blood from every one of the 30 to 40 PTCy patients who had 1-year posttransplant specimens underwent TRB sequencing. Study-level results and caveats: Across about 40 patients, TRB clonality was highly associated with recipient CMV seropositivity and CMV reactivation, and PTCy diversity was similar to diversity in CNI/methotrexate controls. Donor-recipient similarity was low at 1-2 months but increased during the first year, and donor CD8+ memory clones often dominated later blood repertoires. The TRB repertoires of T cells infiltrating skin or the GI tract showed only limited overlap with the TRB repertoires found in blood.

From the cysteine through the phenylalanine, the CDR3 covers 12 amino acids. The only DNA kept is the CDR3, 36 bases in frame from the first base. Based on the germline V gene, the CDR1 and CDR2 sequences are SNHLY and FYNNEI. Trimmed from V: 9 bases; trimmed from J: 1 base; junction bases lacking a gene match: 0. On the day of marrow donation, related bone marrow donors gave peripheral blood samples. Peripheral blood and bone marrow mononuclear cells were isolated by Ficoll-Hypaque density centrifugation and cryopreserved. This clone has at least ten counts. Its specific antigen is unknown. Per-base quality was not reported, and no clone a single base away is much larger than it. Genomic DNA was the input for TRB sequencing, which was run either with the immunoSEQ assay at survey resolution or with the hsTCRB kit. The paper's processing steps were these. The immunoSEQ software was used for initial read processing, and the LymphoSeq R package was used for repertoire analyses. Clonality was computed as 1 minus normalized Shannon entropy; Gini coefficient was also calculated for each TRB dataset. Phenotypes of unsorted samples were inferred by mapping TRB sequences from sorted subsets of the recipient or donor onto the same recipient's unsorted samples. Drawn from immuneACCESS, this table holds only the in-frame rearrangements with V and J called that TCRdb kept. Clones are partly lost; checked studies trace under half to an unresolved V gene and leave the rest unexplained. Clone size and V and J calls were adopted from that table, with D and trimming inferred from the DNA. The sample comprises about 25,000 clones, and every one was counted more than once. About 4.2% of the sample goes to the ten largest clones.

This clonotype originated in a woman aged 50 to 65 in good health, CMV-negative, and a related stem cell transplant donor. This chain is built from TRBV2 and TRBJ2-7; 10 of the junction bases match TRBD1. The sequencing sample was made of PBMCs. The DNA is TGTGCCAGGGGACAGGGGTCCTACGAGCAGTACTTC. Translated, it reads CARGQGSYEQYF.